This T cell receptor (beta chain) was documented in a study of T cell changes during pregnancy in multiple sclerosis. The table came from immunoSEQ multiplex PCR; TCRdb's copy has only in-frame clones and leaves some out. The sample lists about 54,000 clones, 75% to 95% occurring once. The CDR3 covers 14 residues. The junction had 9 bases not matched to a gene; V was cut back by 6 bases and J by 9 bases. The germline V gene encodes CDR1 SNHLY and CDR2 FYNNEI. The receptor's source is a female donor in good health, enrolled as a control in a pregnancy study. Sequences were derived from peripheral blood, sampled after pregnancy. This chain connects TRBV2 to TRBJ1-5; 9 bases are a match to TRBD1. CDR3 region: CASREGTGSTPQHF. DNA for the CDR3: TGTGCCAGCAGGGAGGGGACAGGGTCTACGCCCCAGCATTTT.